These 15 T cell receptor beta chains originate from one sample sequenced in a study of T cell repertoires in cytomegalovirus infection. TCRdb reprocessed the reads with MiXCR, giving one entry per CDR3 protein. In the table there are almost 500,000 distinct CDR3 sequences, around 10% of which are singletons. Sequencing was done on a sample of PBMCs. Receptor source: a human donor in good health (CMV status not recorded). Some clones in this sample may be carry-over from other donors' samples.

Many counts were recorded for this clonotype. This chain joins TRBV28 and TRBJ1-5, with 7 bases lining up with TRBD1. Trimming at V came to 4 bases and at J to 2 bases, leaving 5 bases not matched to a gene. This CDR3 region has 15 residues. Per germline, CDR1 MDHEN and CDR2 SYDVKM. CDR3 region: CASSSDRVRNQPQHF. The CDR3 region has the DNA TGTGCCAGCAGTTCCGACAGGGTCCGCAATCAGCCCCAGCATTTT.

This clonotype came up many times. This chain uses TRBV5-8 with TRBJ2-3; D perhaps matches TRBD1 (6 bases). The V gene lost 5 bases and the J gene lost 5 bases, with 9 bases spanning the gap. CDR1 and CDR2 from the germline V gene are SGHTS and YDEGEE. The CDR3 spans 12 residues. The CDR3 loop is CASRTRGDTQYF. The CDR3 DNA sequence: TGTGCCAGCAGGACCAGGGGAGATACGCAGTATTTT.

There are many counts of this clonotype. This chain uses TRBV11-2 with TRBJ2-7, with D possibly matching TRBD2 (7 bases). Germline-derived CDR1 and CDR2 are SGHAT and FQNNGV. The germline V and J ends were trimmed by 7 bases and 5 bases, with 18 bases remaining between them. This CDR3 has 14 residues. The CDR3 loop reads CASKNSGTSHEQYF. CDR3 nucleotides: TGTGCCAGCAAGAACAGCGGGACATCCCACGAGCAGTACTTC.

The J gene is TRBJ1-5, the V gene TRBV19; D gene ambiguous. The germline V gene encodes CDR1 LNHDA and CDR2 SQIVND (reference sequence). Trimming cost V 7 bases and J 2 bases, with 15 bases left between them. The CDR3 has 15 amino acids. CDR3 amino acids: CASTHPRRGNQPQHF. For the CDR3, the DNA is TGTGCCAGTACCCACCCCAGGCGGGGCAATCAGCCCCAGCATTTT.

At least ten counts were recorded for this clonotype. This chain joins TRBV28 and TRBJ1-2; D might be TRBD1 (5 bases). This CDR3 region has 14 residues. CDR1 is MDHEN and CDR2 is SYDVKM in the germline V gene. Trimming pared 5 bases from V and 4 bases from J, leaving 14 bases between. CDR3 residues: CASSPGGRSYGYTF. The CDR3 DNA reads TGTGCCAGCAGTCCTGGGGGACGGAGCTATGGCTACACCTTC.

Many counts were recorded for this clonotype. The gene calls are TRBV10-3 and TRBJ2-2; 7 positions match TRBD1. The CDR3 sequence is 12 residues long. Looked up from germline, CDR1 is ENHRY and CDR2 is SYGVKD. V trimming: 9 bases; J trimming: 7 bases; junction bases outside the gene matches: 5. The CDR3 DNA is TGTGCCATGGCAGGGGGACACGGGGAGCTGTTTTTT. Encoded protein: CAMAGGHGELFF.

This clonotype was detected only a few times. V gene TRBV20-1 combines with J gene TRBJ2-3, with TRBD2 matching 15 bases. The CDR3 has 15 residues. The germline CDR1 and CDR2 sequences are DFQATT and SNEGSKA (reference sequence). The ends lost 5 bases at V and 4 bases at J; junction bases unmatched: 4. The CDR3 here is CSAWTSGRVADTQYF. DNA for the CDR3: TGCAGTGCTTGGACTAGCGGGAGGGTGGCAGATACGCAGTATTTT.

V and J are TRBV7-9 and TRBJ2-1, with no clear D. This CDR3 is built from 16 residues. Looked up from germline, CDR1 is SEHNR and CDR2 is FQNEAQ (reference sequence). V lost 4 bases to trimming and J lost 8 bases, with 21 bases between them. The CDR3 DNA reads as TGTGCCAGCAGCTCACCGGCCTCCCATCCCAAGGATGAGCAGTTCTTC. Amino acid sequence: CASSSPASHPKDEQFF.

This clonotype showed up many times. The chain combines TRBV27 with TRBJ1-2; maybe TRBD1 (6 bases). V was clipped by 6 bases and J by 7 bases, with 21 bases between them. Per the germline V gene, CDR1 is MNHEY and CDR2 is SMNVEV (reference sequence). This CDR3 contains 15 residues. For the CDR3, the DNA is TGTGCCAGCAGATATCGAAGGGGGGTAAGCGGTGGCTACACCTTC. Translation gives CASRYRRGVSGGYTF.

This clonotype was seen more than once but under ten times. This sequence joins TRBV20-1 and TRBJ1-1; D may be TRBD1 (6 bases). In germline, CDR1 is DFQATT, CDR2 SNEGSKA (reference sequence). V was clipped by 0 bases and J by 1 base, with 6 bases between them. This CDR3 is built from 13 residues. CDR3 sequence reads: CSAREGANTEAFF. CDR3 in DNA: TGCAGTGCTAGAGAGGGGGCGAACACTGAAGCTTTCTTT.

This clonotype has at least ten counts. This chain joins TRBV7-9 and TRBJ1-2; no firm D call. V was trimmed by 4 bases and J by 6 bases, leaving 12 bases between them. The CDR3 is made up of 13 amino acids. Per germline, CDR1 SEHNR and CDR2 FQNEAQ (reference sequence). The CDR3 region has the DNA TGTGCCAGCAGCTCCAACTACGGCGATGGCTACACCTTC. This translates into CASSSNYGDGYTF.

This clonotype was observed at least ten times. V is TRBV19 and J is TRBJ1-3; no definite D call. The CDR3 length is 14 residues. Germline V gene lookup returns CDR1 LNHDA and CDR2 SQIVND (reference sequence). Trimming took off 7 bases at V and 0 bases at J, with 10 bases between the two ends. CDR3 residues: CASTADSSGNTIYF. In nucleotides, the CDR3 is TGTGCCAGTACCGCCGATAGCTCTGGAAACACCATATATTTT.

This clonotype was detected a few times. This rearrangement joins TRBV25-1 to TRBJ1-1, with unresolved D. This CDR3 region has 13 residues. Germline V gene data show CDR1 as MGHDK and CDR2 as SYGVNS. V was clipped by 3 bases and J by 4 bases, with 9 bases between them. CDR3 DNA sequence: TGTGCCAGCAGTGAGTTTGATGGCACTGAAGCTTTCTTT. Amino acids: CASSEFDGTEAFF. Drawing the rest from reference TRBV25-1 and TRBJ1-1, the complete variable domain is EADIYQTPRYLVIGTGKKITLECSQTMGHDKMYWYQQDPGMELHLIHYSYGVNSTEKGDLSSESTVSRIRTEHFPLTLESARPSHTSQYLCASSEFDGTEAFFGQGTRLTVV.

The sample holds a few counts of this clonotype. The CDR3 here is CASSVGGAPEQFF. The CDR3 nucleotides read TGTGCCAGCAGCGTAGGGGGGGCCCCTGAGCAGTTCTTC. The chain has TRBV9 and TRBJ2-1; D tentatively fits TRBD1 or TRBD2 (6 bases each). Trimming removed 0 bases from V and 9 bases from J, with 10 bases in between. This CDR3 comprises 13 residues. Germline V gene sequence: CDR1 SGDLS, CDR2 YYNGEE.

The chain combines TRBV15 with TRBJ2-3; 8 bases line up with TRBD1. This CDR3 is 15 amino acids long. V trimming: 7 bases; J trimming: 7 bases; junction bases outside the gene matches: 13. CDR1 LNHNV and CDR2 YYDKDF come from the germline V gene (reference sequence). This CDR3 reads CATTRISGQGNTQYF. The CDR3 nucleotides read TGTGCCACCACCCGAATATCCGGACAGGGAAATACGCAGTATTTT.